This T cell receptor beta chain was sequenced in a study of shared clonotypes between healthy human individuals. Study results and caveats: Among donors, sharing of clonotypes was expected to be affected by sequencing depth.

From germline, CDR1 is SGDLS and CDR2 YYNGEE. Germline trimming cut 3 bases from V and 8 bases from J; bases unmatched to any gene: 2. This CDR3 has 12 residues. For sorted subsets, approximately 0.2 ug DNA per replicate equaled about 31,000 T cell genomes. Here immunoSEQ multiplex PCR was the method, and the copy in TCRdb shows in-frame clones only, minus some. The data hold 1,500,000 or so clones, with around 98.5% observed a single time. Comment on this clone: The antigen remains unidentified.

This chain links TRBV9 with TRBJ1-3; 7 bases align to TRBD1. The sequence was obtained from a young man in good health. The specimen was naive CD4+ T cells sorted from blood. The subset denotes: CD45RA+ positively selected. CDR3 in DNA: TGTGCCAGCAGCGACAGGGGTTACACCATATATTTT. Its translation is CASSDRGYTIYF.